Listed here is a single T cell receptor beta chain. This clone has a single count. Its specific antigen is unknown. Per-base quality was not reported, and no clone a single base away is much larger than it. Including cysteine and phenylalanine, the CDR3 has 14 amino acids. Only CDR3 DNA is held: 42 bases, read in frame from base 1. The germline V and J ends show losses of 0 bases and 3 bases respectively, and no gene match explains 2 bases of the junction. CDR1 and CDR2 (SNHLY, FYNNEI) derive from the germline V gene. This sample is drawn from a study of technical replicates of blood from a few donors (TCRdb year 2017). Library preparation employed the immunoSEQ multiplex PCR assay. TCRdb's version of the immuneACCESS table is confined to in-frame rearrangements and falls short of the full clone set. An unresolved V gene accounts for under half of the shortfall where checked; the remainder is of unknown origin. The sample table shows fewer than 90,000 clones, and roughly 93% are seen once. Roughly 0.4% of the sample goes to the ten largest clones.

The sample taken for sequencing was T cells isolated from PBMCs. This clonotype was obtained from a human donor in good health. The sequence is built from TRBV2 and TRBJ2-7, and TRBD1 matches 7 of the central bases. The CDR3 amino acid sequence is: CASSEAGDSYEQYF. The DNA sequence is as follows: TGTGCCAGCAGTGAAGCGGGGGACAGCTACGAGCAGTACTTC.